The present TCR beta chain was sequenced within a study of T and B cells in COVID-19 patients (dated by TCRdb to the early 2020s). About the full investigation: Using TRB and IGH repertoire sequencing of peripheral blood, the study characterized adaptive immunity in COVID-19 patients who had active infection or had recovered. The recovered cohort included some 18 patients who contributed 20 to 25 samples, and most of those patients had mild to moderate COVID-19 that was managed on an outpatient basis. A median age of approximately 32 years was recorded in the recovered cohort versus approximately 70 years in the active-infection cohort. Critical illness requiring mechanical ventilation or ECMO was present in about 65% of the roughly 20 patients in the active-infection cohort. Comorbidities linked to unfavorable COVID-19 outcome were present in 18 of 20 patients in the active-infection cohort. Over 7.5 million TCR sequences were analysed in a TCR and BCR sequence repository that covered about 35 patients and approximately 70 time points. Two patients were in both the active and recovered cohorts because samples existed from active disease and from after recovery. An age-matched reference group of about 40 healthy donors negative for COVID-19 antibodies was used as the comparison for repertoire analyses. As many as 9 follow-up blood samples were taken per patient, and some of the samples covered different disease stages within the same individual. What the authors observed across the whole study: Prospective validation of the reported TCR clusters was stated to be required before clinical use. TRB repertoires were highly clonal in active COVID-19, whereas diversity and richness at recovery rose above healthy donor levels. A total of around 2,500 TCR clusters were exclusive to the recovered cohort, and about 31 of those clusters were low-pGen clusters. Specific T cell subsets (CD4+/Treg/CD8+) and sorted SARS-CoV-2-responsive or tetramer+ T cells had not yet been sequenced, and the corresponding sequencing experiments were ongoing. Few blood samples were available from mildly ill patients while symptoms were present, and early samples from severe cases were likewise scarce. Patients with COVID-19 were reported to show strongly skewed TRBV/TRBJ gene usage. The size of the cohort was considered insufficient for assessing HLA contributions to COVID-19 susceptibility or severity.

V and J are truncated by 1 base and 0 bases respectively, leaving an intervening sequence of 7 bases. As encoded in the germline V gene (reference sequence), CDR1 is SGHNT while CDR2 is YYREEE. Spanning cysteine to phenylalanine, the CDR3 consists of 14 amino acids. Just the 42-base CDR3 DNA is kept, in frame starting at base 1. TCRdb lists the instrument as Illumina MiSeq. Multiplex PCR with BIOMED2 TRB-A/B primer pools was used to amplify TRB rearrangements. Illumina-compatible adapters and 7-nucleotide sample barcodes were added to the amplicons in two consecutive PCRs. All library PCRs used Phusion HS II polymerase. The amplicons were purified from gel with the NucleoSpin Gel and PCR Clean-up kit, measured on Qubit, and then pooled at roughly 4 nM. The quality of the amplicon pool was checked on an Agilent 2100 Bioanalyzer prior to Illumina next-generation sequencing. On the authors' methods: Annotation of TRB rearrangements was performed with MiXCR 3.0.8 using the default MiXCR reference library. Non-productive reads and sequences with fewer than 2 reads were removed, and every unique CDR3 nucleotide sequence was treated as one clone. Clonality, diversity, richness and V-J gene usage were calculated in R 3.5.1. TCR clustering by CDR3 similarity used GLIPH2, with generation probabilities calculated by OLGA. Only GLIPH2 clusters with at least four unique TCR clonotypes present in at least three individuals were retained. In-frame beta chains were kept once TCRdb had trimmed the public reads at Q25 with fastp and called clones with MiXCR. CDR3 protein duplicates are merged, each entry listing the most common genes and DNA. The V and J calls were determined by TCRdb, not by the authors. This sample is represented by under 7,000 distinct CDR3 sequences; approximately 26% of them were singletons. 12% of the sample is in the top ten clones.

This clonotype was seen repeatedly, ten times or more. The antigen it binds to is not known. The input lacks base qualities; no much larger clone sits a single base away. TRB repertoires were amplified using about 220-500 ng of genomic DNA isolated from blood. This chain is built from TRBV5-4 and TRBJ1-1, with the D segment identity uncertain. Sequencing used blood. The clonotype comes from a human donor with active COVID-19. The CDR3 region has the sequence CASSLFTVNTEAFF. The DNA is as follows: TGTGCCAGCAGCTTGTTTACGGTGAACACTGAAGCTTTCTTT. The CDR3, completed at both ends by the reference TRBV5-4 and TRBJ1-1 genes, gives the full variable domain ETGVTQSPTHLIKTRGQQVTLRCSSQSGHNTVSWYQQALGQGPQFIFQYYREEENGRGNFPPRFSGLQFPNYSSELNVNALELDDSALYLCASSLFTVNTEAFFGQGTRLTVV.